This TCR beta chain was recovered during a study of spatial heterogeneity in lung cancer. Noted time point: sample taken at primary tumor resection. Findings and caveats of the study: Mutation counts in tumors were tracked by counts of expanded intratumoral alpha and beta TCRs.

In its sample, this clonotype ranks as medium-sized (0.01 to 0.1%). Its cognate antigen is unknown. The library was designed around alpha chains, so this beta chain is a stray read whose abundance carries little weight. CDR1 is DFQATT, CDR2 SNEGSKA, per germline (reference sequence). Trimming pared 5 bases from V and 7 bases from J, leaving 2 bases between. The length of the CDR3 is 8 residues. TCRdb used MiXCR to reprocess the 5' RACE reads, holding one entry per CDR3 protein. The table includes roughly 7,100 distinct CDR3 sequences, less than 15% detected once. The sample was lung tumor tissue, taken at surgery. This sequence originates from a male donor with early-stage non-small cell lung cancer. V and J are TRBV20-1 and TRBJ1-2; no reliable D call. CDR3 DNA sequence: TGCAGTGCTGGTGGCTACACCTTC. Translated: CSAGGYTF.